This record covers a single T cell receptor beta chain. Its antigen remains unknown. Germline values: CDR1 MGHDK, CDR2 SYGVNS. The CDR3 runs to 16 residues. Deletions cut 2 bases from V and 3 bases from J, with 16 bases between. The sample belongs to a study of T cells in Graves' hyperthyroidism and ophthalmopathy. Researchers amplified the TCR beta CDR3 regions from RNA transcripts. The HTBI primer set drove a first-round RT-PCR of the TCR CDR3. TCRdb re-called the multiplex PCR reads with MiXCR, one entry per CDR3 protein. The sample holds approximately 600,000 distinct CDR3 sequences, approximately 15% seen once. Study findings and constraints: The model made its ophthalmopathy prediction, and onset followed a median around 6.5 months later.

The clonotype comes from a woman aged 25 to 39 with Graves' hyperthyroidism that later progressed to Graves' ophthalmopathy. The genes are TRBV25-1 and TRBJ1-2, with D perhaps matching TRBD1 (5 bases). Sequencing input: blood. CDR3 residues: CASSEGIGTEDYGYTF. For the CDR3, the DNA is TGTGCCAGCAGTGAAGGGATAGGGACGGAAGACTATGGCTACACCTTC.